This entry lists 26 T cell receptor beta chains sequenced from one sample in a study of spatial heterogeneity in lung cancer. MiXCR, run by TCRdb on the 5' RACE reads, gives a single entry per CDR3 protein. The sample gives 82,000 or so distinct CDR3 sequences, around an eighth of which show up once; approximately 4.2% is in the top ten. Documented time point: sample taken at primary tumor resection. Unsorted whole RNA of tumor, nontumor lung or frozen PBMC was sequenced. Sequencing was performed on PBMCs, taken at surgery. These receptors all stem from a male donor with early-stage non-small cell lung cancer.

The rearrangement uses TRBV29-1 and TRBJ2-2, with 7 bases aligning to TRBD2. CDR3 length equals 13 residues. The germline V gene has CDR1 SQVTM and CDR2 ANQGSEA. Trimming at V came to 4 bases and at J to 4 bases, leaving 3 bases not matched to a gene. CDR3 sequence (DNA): TGCAGCGTTGGGGGGGGGAGCACCGGGGAGCTGTTTTTT. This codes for CSVGGGSTGELFF.

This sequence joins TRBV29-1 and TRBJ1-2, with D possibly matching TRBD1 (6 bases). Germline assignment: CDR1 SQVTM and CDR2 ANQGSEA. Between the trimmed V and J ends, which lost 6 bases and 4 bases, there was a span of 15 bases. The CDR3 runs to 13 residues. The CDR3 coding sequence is TGCAGCGTAAGGAACAGGGATGGCTATGGCTACACCTTC. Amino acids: CSVRNRDGYGYTF. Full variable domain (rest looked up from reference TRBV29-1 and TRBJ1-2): SAVISQKPSRDICQRGTSLTIQCQVDSQVTMMFWYRQQPGQSLTLIATANQGSEATYESGFVIDKFPISRPNLTFSTLTVSNMSPEDSSIYLCSVRNRDGYGYTFGSGTRLTVV.

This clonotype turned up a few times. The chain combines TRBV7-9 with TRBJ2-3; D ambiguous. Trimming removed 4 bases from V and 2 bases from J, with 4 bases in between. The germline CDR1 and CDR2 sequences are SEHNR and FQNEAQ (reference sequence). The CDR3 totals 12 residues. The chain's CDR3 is CASSWITDTQYF. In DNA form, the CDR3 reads TGTGCCAGCAGCTGGATCACAGATACGCAGTATTTT.

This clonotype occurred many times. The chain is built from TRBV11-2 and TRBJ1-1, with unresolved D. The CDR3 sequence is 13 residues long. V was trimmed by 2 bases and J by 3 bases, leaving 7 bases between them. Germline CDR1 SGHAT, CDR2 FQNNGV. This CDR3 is CASSLSGYTEAFF. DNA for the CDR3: TGTGCCAGCAGCTTATCAGGTTACACTGAAGCTTTCTTT.

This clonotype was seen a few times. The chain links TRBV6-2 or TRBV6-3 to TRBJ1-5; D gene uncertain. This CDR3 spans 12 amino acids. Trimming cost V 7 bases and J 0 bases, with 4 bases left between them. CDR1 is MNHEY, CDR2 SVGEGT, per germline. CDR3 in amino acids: CASTDSNQPQHF. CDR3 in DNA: TGTGCCAGCACGGATAGCAATCAGCCCCAGCATTTT.

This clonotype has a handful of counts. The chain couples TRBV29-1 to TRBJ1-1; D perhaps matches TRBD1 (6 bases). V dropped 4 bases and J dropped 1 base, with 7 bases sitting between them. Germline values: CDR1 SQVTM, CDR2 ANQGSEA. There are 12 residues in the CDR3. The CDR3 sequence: CSVGDKNTEAFF. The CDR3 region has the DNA TGCAGCGTTGGGGACAAGAACACTGAAGCTTTCTTT.

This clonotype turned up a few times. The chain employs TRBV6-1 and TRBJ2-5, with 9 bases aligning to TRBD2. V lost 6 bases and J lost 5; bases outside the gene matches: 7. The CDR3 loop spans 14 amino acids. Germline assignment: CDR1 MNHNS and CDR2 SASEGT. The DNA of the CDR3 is TGTGCCAGCAGCACAGCTAGCGGGATGGAGACCCAGTACTTC. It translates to CASSTASGMETQYF.

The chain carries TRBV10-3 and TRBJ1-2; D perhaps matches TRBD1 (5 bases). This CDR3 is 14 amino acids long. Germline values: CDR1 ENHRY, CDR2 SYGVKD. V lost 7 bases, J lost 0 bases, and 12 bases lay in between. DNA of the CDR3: TGTGCCATCACCTCAGACAGCTCTAACTATGGCTACACCTTC. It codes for CAITSDSSNYGYTF.

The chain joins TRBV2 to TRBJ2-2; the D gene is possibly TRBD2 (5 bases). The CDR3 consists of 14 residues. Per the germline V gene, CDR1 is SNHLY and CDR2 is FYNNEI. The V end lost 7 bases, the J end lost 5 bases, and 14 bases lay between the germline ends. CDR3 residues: CASMRTEGTGELFF. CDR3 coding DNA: TGTGCCAGCATGAGGACTGAAGGAACCGGGGAGCTGTTTTTT.

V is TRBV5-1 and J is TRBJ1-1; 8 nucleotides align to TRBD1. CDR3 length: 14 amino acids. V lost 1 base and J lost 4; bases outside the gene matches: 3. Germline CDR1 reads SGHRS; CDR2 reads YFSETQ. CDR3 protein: CASSLLGQGTEAFF. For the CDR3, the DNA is TGCGCCAGCAGCTTGCTCGGACAGGGCACTGAAGCTTTCTTT. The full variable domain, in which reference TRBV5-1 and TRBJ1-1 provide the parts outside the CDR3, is KAGVTQTPRYLIKTRGQQVTLSCSPISGHRSVSWYQQTPGQGLQFLFEYFSETQRNKGNFPGRFSGRQFSNSRSEMNVSTLELGDSALYLCASSLLGQGTEAFFGQGTRLTVV.

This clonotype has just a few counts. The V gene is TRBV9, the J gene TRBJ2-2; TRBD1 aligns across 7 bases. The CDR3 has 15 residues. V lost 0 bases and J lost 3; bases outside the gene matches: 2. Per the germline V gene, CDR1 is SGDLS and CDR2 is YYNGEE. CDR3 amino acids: CASSVGGTDTGELFF. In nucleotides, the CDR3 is TGTGCCAGCAGCGTAGGAGGGACAGACACCGGGGAGCTGTTTTTT. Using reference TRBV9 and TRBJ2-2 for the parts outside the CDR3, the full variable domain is DSGVTQTPKHLITATGQRVTLRCSPRSGDLSVYWYQQSLDQGLQFLIQYYNGEERAKGNILERFSAQQFPDLHSELNLSSLELGDSALYFCASSVGGTDTGELFFGEGSRLTVL.

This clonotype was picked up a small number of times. The CDR3 protein is CASSLDRGGDTEAFF. In DNA form, the CDR3 reads TGCGCCAGCAGCTTGGACAGGGGCGGAGACACTGAAGCTTTCTTT. V is TRBV5-1 and J is TRBJ1-1; 7 positions agree with TRBD1. Losses at the gene ends were 0 bases for V and 3 bases for J; bases not matched to a gene: 5. Per the germline V gene, CDR1 is SGHRS and CDR2 is YFSETQ. This CDR3 has 15 amino acids.

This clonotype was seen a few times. The CDR3 nucleotides are TGTGCCAGCAGCTTAGCCGCCAGGCTGCGAGGCACAGATACGCAGTATTTT. It encodes CASSLAARLRGTDTQYF. The chain has TRBV7-9 and TRBJ2-3, with D unresolved. With 0 bases removed from V and 1 base from J, the gap between germline ends came to 14 bases. Germline CDR1 SEHNR, CDR2 FQNEAQ (reference sequence). The CDR3 length is 17 residues. The full variable domain, with the rest looked up from reference TRBV7-9 and TRBJ2-3, is DTGVSQNPRHKITKRGQNVTFRCDPISEHNRLYWYRQTLGQGPEFLTYFQNEAQLEKSRLLSDRFSAERPKGSFSTLEIQRTEQGDSAMYLCASSLAARLRGTDTQYFGPGTRLTVL.

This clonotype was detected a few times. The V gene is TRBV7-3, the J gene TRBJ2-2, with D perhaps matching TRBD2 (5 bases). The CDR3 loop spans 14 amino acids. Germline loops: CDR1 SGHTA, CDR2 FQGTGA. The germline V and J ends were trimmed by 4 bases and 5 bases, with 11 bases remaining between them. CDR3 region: CASSSGEGTGELFF. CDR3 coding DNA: TGTGCCAGCAGCTCCGGAGAGGGTACCGGGGAGCTGTTTTTT. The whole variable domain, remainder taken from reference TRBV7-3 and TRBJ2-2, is GAGVSQTPSNKVTEKGKYVELRCDPISGHTALYWYRQSLGQGPEFLIYFQGTGAADDSGLPNDRFFAVRPEGSVSTLKIQRTERGDSAVYLCASSSGEGTGELFFGEGSRLTVL.

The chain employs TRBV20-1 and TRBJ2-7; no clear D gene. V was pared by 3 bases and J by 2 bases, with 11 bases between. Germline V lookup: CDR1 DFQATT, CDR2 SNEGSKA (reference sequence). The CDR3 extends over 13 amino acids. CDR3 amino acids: CSASNGEPYEQYF. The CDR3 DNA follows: TGCAGTGCTAGTAACGGTGAACCCTACGAGCAGTACTTC.

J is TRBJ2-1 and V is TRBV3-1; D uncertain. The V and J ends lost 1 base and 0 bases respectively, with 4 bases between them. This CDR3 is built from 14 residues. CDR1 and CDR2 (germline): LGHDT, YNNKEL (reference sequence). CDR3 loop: CASSQGLSYNEQFF. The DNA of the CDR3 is TGTGCCAGCAGCCAAGGGCTCTCCTACAATGAGCAGTTCTTC.

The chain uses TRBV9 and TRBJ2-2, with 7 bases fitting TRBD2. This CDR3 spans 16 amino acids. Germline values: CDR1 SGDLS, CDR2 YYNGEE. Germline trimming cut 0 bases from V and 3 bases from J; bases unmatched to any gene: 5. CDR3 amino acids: CASSVDGGGDTGELFF. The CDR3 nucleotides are TGTGCCAGCAGCGTAGACGGCGGGGGAGACACCGGGGAGCTGTTTTTT.

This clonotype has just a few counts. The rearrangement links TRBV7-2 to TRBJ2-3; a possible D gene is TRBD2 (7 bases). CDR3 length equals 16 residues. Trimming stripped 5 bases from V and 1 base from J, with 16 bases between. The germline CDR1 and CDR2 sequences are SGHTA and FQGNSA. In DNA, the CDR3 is TGTGCCAGCAGCGGGAAGGGGGGGAGGGGCACAGATACGCAGTATTTT. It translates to CASSGKGGRGTDTQYF.

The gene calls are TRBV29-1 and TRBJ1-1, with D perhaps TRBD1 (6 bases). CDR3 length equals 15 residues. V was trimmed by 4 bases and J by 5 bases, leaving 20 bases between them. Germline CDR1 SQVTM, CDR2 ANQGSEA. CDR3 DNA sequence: TGCAGCGTTGGAGTTTTTAGGGGGGAATGGACTGAAGCTTTCTTT. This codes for CSVGVFRGEWTEAFF.

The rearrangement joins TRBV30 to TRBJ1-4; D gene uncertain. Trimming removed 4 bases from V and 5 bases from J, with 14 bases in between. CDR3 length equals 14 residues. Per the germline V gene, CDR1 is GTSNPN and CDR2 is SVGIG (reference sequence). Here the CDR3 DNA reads TGTGCCTGGAACTACTTCGGGAAGAATGAAAAACTGTTTTTT. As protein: CAWNYFGKNEKLFF.

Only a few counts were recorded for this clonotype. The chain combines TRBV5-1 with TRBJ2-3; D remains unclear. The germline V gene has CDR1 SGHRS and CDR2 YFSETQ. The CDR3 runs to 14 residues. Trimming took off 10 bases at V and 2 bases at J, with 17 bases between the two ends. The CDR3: CASRPESVTDTQYF. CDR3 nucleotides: TGCGCCTCCCGACCCGAGAGCGTCACAGATACGCAGTATTTT.

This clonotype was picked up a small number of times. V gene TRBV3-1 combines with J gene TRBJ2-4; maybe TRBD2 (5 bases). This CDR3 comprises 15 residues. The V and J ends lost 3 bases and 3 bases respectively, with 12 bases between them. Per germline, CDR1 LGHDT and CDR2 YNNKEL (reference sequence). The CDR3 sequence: CASSQSSGGKNIQYF. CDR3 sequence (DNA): TGTGCCAGCAGCCAGTCTTCAGGAGGCAAAAACATTCAGTACTTC.

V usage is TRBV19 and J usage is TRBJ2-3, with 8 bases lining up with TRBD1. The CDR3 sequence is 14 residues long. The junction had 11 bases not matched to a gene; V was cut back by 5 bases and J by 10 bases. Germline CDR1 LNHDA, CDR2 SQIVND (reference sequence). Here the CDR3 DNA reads TGTGCCAGTAGTCTCTCTGACAGGGGACATTCGCAGTATTTT. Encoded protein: CASSLSDRGHSQYF. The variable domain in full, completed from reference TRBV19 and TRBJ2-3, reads DGGITQSPKYLFRKEGQNVTLSCEQNLNHDAMYWYRQDPGQGLRLIYYSQIVNDFQKGDIAEGYSVSREKKESFPLTVTSAQKNPTAFYLCASSLSDRGHSQYFGPGTRLTVL.

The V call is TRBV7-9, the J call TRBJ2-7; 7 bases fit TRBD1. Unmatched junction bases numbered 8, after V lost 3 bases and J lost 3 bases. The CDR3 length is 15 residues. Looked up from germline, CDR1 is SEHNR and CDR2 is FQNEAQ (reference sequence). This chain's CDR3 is CASSFRDRAGYEQYF. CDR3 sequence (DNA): TGTGCCAGCAGCTTCCGCGACAGGGCAGGCTACGAGCAGTACTTC.

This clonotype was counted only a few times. The CDR3 DNA reads as TGCAGCTCTCTGACTGGGGGCTCCGGAGATACGCAGTATTTT. This sequence encodes CSSLTGGSGDTQYF. This rearrangement joins TRBV29-1 to TRBJ2-3; TRBD1 is a possible D gene (6 bases). Trimming stripped 8 bases from V and 5 bases from J, with 20 bases between. In germline, CDR1 is SQVTM, CDR2 ANQGSEA. The CDR3 contains 14 residues.

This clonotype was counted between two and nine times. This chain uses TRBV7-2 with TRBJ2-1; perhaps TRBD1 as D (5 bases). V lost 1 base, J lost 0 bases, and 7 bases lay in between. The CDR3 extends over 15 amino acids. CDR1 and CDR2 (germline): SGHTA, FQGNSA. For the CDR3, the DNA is TGTGCCAGCAGCTTAGTCAGGGCCTCCTACAATGAGCAGTTCTTC. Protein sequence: CASSLVRASYNEQFF.